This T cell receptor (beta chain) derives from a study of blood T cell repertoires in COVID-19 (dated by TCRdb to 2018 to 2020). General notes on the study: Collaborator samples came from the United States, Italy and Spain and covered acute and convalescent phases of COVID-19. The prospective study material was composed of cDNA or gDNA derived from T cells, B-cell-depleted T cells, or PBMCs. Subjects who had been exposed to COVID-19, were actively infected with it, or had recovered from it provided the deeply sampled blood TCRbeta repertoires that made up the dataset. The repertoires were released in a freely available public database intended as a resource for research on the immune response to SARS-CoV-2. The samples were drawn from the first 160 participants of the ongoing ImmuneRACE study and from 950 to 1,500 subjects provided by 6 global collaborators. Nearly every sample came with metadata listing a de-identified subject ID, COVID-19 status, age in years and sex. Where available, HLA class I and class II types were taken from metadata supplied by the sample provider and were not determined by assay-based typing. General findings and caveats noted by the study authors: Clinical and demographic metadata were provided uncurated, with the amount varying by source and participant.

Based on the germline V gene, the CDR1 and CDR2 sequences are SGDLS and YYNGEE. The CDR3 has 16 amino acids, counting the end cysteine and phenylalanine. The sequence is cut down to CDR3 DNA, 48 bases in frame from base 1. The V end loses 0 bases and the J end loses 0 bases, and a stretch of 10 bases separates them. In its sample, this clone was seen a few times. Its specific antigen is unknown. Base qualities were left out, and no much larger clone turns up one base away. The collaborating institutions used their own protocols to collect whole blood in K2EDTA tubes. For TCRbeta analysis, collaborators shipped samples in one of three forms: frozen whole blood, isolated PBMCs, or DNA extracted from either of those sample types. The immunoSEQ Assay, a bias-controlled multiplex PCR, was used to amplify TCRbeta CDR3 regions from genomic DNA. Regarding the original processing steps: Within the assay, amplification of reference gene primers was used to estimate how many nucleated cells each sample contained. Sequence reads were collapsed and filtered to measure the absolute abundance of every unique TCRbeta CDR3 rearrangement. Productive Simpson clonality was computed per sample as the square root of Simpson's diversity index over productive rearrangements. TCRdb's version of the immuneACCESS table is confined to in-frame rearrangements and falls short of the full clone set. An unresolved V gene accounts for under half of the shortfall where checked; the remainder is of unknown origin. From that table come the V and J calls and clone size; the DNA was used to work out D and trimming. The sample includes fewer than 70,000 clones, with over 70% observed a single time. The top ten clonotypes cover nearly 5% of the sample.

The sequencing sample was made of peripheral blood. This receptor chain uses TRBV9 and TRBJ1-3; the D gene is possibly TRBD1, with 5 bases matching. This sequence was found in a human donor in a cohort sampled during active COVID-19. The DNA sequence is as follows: TGTGCCAGCAGCGTAGGCCAAGGGGTCTCTGGAAACACCATATATTTT. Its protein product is CASSVGQGVSGNTIYF. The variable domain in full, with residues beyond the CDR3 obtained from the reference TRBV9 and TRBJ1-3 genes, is DSGVTQTPKHLITATGQRVTLRCSPRSGDLSVYWYQQSLDQGLQFLIQYYNGEERAKGNILERFSAQQFPDLHSELNLSSLELGDSALYFCASSVGQGVSGNTIYFGEGSWLTVV.